Each of the 28 T cell receptor beta chains below was sequenced from the same sample in a study of T cell clonality in common variable immunodeficiency. Repertoires were generated with immunoSEQ multiplex PCR, while TCRdb's copy carries only in-frame clones and drops some. The sample contains about 40,000 clones, none of them singletons. Sequencing was performed on peripheral blood mononuclear cells. The origin of the receptors is a person aged 18 to 70 in good health.

This clone has ten or more counts. Read data end 3 residues before the CDR3 end; the end is taken from the germline J gene. The rearrangement links TRBV5-6 to TRBJ1-1; D is undetermined. This CDR3 has 11 residues. V gave up 1 base and J gave up 7 bases, with 5 bases separating them. Germline V lookup: CDR1 SGHDT, CDR2 YYEEEE. CDR3 DNA, as far as it was read: TGTGCCAGCAGCTTGTATAATGAA. Translated: CASSLYNE. The CDR3 in its entirety is CASSLYNEAFF.

This clone came up many times. Read sequence stops 3 residues before the CDR3 end, and the germline J gene provides the missing end. The rearrangement links TRBV18 to TRBJ2-1, with D uncertain. This CDR3 is 12 amino acids long. CDR1 is KGHSH, CDR2 LQKENI, per germline. V dropped 6 bases and J dropped 8 bases, with 11 bases sitting between them. The covered CDR3 bases are TGTGCCAGCTCGCTAGGCTGGGATGAG. As protein: CASSLGWDE. The full CDR3 protein reads CASSLGWDEQFF.

This clone has only a few counts. The CDR3 goes on 3 residues after the read ends, and that part is filled in from the germline J gene. This rearrangement joins TRBV10-2 to TRBJ1-5; tentatively, D is TRBD1 (5 bases). This CDR3 spans 17 amino acids. CDR1 and CDR2 from the germline V gene are WSHSY and SAAADI. Trimming removed 3 bases at V and 4 bases at J, with 19 bases between. The CDR3 sequence: CASSDVRVPGGNQPQHF. The sequenced part of the CDR3 DNA is TGCGCCAGCAGTGATGTCAGGGTCCCGGGAGGTAATCAGCCC.

This clone occurred many times. The sequence runs out 3 residues before the end of the CDR3; the remainder is reconstructed from the germline J gene. The chain links TRBV5-4 to TRBJ2-2; D uncertain. The CDR3 is 14 residues long. V gave up 0 bases and J gave up 6 bases, with 9 bases separating them. Germline CDR1 and CDR2: SGHNT and YYREEE (reference sequence). The CDR3 region is CASSLGGAAGELFF. The CDR3 DNA, read in part, is TGTGCCAGCAGCTTGGGCGGAGCCGCCGGGGAG.

This clone was counted ten times or more. The part of the CDR3 DNA that was read is TGTGCCAGCAGCTTCCAGGGGCCGCCTCTCGAG. It encodes CASSFQGPPLE. The full CDR3 protein reads CASSFQGPPLEQYF. This sequence joins TRBV6-2 or TRBV6-3 and TRBJ2-7; D is possibly TRBD1 (6 bases). The read terminates 3 residues ahead of where the CDR3 ends, so the germline J gene completes it. V lost 6 bases and J lost 6, with 18 bases in between. Germline V CDR1 and CDR2: MNHEY, SVGEGT. The CDR3 extends over 14 amino acids.

This clone was recorded at least ten times. At one end the junction does not follow the germline gene, possibly because of a read error. The missing CDR3 end, 3 residues past where the read stops, is filled in from the germline J gene. This sequence joins TRBV4-2 and TRBJ1-1; weak D call: TRBD1 (6 bases). CDR3 length: 13 amino acids. Per germline, CDR1 LGHNA and CDR2 YNFKEQ. The CDR3 is CASSQGGTSEAFF. The CDR3 DNA, read in part, is TGCGCCAGCAGCCAAGGGGGGACATCTGAA.

A word on this clone: The read terminates 3 residues before the CDR3 end, so the remaining end is supplied by the germline J gene. The chain recombines TRBV5-1 with TRBJ2-2; D perhaps matches TRBD2 (5 bases). The CDR3 runs 17 residues. Germline values: CDR1 SGHRS, CDR2 YFSETQ. CDR3 protein: CASSLGARGPTNEKLFF. Partial CDR3 DNA: TGCGCCAGCAGCTTGGGAGCCCGGGGTCCAACTAATGAAAAG.

This clone was detected only a few times. The CDR3 is cut off 3 residues early in the read; its end comes from the germline J gene. The gene calls are TRBV7-6 and TRBJ2-3; 10 bases map to TRBD2. The germline CDR1 and CDR2 sequences are SGHVS and FNYEAQ. V lost 1 base, J lost 3 bases, and 4 bases stayed unmatched. This CDR3 is 16 amino acids long. Partial CDR3 DNA: TGTGCCAGCAGCTTAGGAGCTAGCGGGGGTACAGATACG. Amino acid sequence: CASSLGASGGTDT. The CDR3 reads in full as CASSLGASGGTDTQYF.

The table lists this clone with many counts. The CDR3 end is not reached by the read, which stops 3 residues before it; the germline J gene fills it in. The V gene is TRBV10-3, the J gene TRBJ2-5, with TRBD2 matching 11 bases. CDR1 and CDR2 (germline): ENHRY, SYGVKD. J lost 2 bases, V lost 6 bases, and 2 bases had no gene match. The CDR3 has 14 amino acids. The covered CDR3 bases are TGTGCCATCAGGGGGACTAGCGGACAAGAGACC. Its protein is CAIRGTSGQET. The complete CDR3 sequence is CAIRGTSGQETQYF.

This clone was seen ten or more times. The read ends 3 residues before the CDR3 terminus; that terminus is restored from the germline J gene. The rearrangement uses TRBV19 and TRBJ2-7; 7 bases fit TRBD1. Germline CDR1 is LNHDA and CDR2 is SQIVND (reference sequence). CDR3 length equals 14 residues. V dropped 5 bases and J dropped 3; count of bases not matched to a gene: 7. CDR3 DNA (partial): TGTGCCAGTAGTCATATGACAGGGTTCTACGAG. As protein: CASSHMTGFYE. The entire CDR3 sequence reads CASSHMTGFYEQYF. Filled out from reference TRBV19 and TRBJ2-7, the complete variable domain reads DGGITQSPKYLFRKEGQNVTLSCEQNLNHDAMYWYRQDPGQGLRLIYYSQIVNDFQKGDIAEGYSVSREKKESFPLTVTSAQKNPTAFYLCASSHMTGFYEQYFGPGTRLTVT.

This clone was counted at least ten times. The read terminates 3 residues ahead of where the CDR3 ends, so the germline J gene completes it. The chain carries TRBV15 and TRBJ2-3; perhaps TRBD2 as D (7 bases). Germline V gene lookup returns CDR1 LNHNV and CDR2 YYDKDF (reference sequence). The CDR3 has 15 residues. V lost 8 bases to trimming and J lost 0 bases, with 15 bases between them. The sequenced CDR3 bases are TGTGCCACCGCAGGGGAGGGGTCTAGCACAGATACG. Protein product: CATAGEGSSTDT. The complete CDR3 reads CATAGEGSSTDTQYF.

This clone was counted ten times or more. The junction departs from the called germline gene at one end, perhaps through a read error. The DNA read from the CDR3 is TGTGCCAGCAGATTGGGACAGACCTATGGC. Amino acids: CASRLGQTYG. The full CDR3 reads CASRLGQTYGYTF. The rearrangement joins TRBV5-6 to TRBJ1-2; TRBD1 matches 7 bases. The read finishes 3 residues shy of the CDR3 end, and the germline J gene is used to complete it. CDR1 and CDR2 (germline): SGHDT, YYEEEE. The CDR3 has 13 amino acids. The full variable domain, its missing parts supplied by reference TRBV5-6 and TRBJ1-2, is DAGVTQSPTHLIKTRGQQVTLRCSPKSGHDTVSWYQQALGQGPQFIFQYYEEEERQRGNFPDRFSGHQFPNYSSELNVNALLLGDSALYLCASRLGQTYGYTFGSGTRLTVV.

This clone was found many times. The sequence runs out 3 residues before the end of the CDR3; the remainder is reconstructed from the germline J gene. The same CDR3 also results from other DNA sequences found in this sample. The rearrangement uses TRBV19 and TRBJ1-5, with 12 bases fitting TRBD1. The CDR3 has 15 amino acids. Germline values: CDR1 LNHDA, CDR2 SQIVND (reference sequence). V shed 3 bases and J 7 bases; nucleotides not matched to a gene: 4. The sequenced CDR3 bases are TGTGCCAGTAGTATGGGGACAGGGGGCAGGCAGCCC. This encodes CASSMGTGGRQP. The full CDR3 is CASSMGTGGRQPQHF. Together with reference TRBV19 and TRBJ1-5, the CDR3 gives the full variable domain: DGGITQSPKYLFRKEGQNVTLSCEQNLNHDAMYWYRQDPGQGLRLIYYSQIVNDFQKGDIAEGYSVSREKKESFPLTVTSAQKNPTAFYLCASSMGTGGRQPQHFGDGTRLSIL.

This clone was seen at least ten times. The sequenced fragment ends 3 residues before the CDR3 boundary, so the rest is inferred from the germline J gene. The chain links TRBV12-3 or TRBV12-4 to TRBJ2-3, with D tentatively TRBD2 (7 bases). The CDR3 consists of 14 residues. V shed 3 bases and J shed 4 bases, with 11 bases lying between them. This CDR3 is CASSLGGGPDTQYF. The sequenced CDR3 bases are TGTGCCAGCAGTTTGGGCGGGGGCCCAGATACG.

In this sample, this clone turned up many times. The read comes to an end 3 residues before the CDR3 does, leaving the germline J gene to fill in the end. The chain couples TRBV11-3 to TRBJ2-2; TRBD1 matches at 7 bases. Trimming took 4 bases from V and 6 from J; bases not matched to a gene: 5. Germline lookup yields CDR1 SGHNT and CDR2 YENEEA. This CDR3 has 14 residues. The CDR3 loop is CASSYHRGPGELFF. The covered CDR3 bases are TGTGCCAGCAGCTACCACAGGGGCCCCGGGGAG.

There are many counts of this clone. The CDR3 loop reads CASNPGGANTEAFF. The covered CDR3 bases are TGTGCCAGTAACCCCGGAGGGGCGAACACTGAA. J is TRBJ1-1 and V is TRBV19, with D possibly being TRBD1 (5 bases). Read sequence stops 3 residues before the CDR3 end, and the germline J gene provides the missing end. Germline CDR1 LNHDA, CDR2 SQIVND (reference sequence). Trimming removed 7 bases at V and 1 base at J, with 13 bases between. The CDR3 totals 14 residues.

This clone was seen ten or more times. Read coverage stops 3 residues before the CDR3 terminus; the germline J gene supplies the remainder. V is TRBV7-2 and J is TRBJ2-1; D perhaps matches TRBD2 (6 bases). Deletions cut 5 bases from V and 4 bases from J, with 15 bases between. There are 15 residues in the CDR3. Germline V gene data show CDR1 as SGHTA and CDR2 as FQGNSA. The chain's CDR3 is CASSPKRVSYNEQFF. Incomplete CDR3 DNA: TGTGCCAGCAGCCCAAAGCGGGTGTCATACAATGAG.

Ten or more counts support this clone. The CDR3 end falls 3 residues outside the read, so it is completed with the germline J gene. The chain couples TRBV20-1 to TRBJ2-2; D perhaps matches TRBD1 (5 bases). There are 13 residues in the CDR3. Germline V gene data show CDR1 as DFQATT and CDR2 as SNEGSKA (reference sequence). V was clipped by 5 bases and J by 4 bases, with 11 bases between them. The sequenced CDR3 bases are TGCAGTGCTCAAGTCAGGGCCACCGGGGAG. This gives the protein CSAQVRATGE. The full CDR3 protein is CSAQVRATGELFF.

This clone was observed a few times. A read error may be the cause here, since a much bigger clone is one base away. Read coverage stops 3 residues before the CDR3 terminus; the germline J gene supplies the remainder. The chain uses TRBV2 and TRBJ2-5; 7 bases line up with TRBD1. The CDR3 contains 15 residues. Germline V gene data show CDR1 as SNHLY and CDR2 as FYNNEI. The covered CDR3 bases are TGTGCCAGCAGAAATCGGGACAGAGGGGCAGATACC. Translating gives CASRNRDRGADT. The complete CDR3 sequence is CASRNRDRGADTQYF.

This clone was seen at least ten times. The read comes to an end 3 residues before the CDR3 does, leaving the germline J gene to fill in the end. This rearrangement joins TRBV11-2 to TRBJ2-7, with D possibly matching TRBD1 (6 bases). The germline gives CDR1 SGHAT, CDR2 FQNNGV. This CDR3 is 14 amino acids long. Deletions cut 1 base from V and 2 bases from J, with 9 bases between. CDR3 DNA (partial): TGTGCCAGCAGCTTAGGGGCAGGGGCCTACGAG. Its protein product is CASSLGAGAYE. The whole CDR3 sequence is CASSLGAGAYEQYF.

The sample holds many counts of this clone. The read ends 3 residues early relative to the CDR3; the germline J gene fills the gap. The chain uses TRBV6-2 or TRBV6-3 and TRBJ1-1; the match to TRBD1 covers 7 bases. CDR1 and CDR2 (germline): MNHEY, SVGEGT. There are 15 residues in the CDR3. The trim removed 7 bases at V and 2 bases at J, leaving 10 bases unmatched. CDR3 bases read: TGTGCCAGCACCAGGGACAGCCTAGCAAACACTGAA. Protein product: CASTRDSLANTE. The whole CDR3 reads CASTRDSLANTEAFF.

This clone occurred many times. The CDR3 extends 3 residues past the end of the read, so its final part is completed from the germline J gene. The chain has TRBV29-1 and TRBJ2-5; TRBD1 might be the D (6 bases). Germline V CDR1 and CDR2: SQVTM, ANQGSEA. The CDR3 contains 11 residues. The chain's CDR3 is CSAGAGETQYF. Partial CDR3 DNA: TGCAGTGCAGGGGCAGGGGAGACC.

This clone was observed at least ten times. The read gets to within 3 residues of the CDR3 end, and the germline J gene fills in the rest. Other DNA sequences in the same sample also yield this CDR3. The chain uses TRBV20-1 and TRBJ1-1, with a possible D match to TRBD1 (5 bases). V lost 5 bases and J 1 base, leaving 8 bases between the germline ends. CDR3 length: 12 amino acids. CDR1 DFQATT and CDR2 SNEGSKA come from the germline V gene (reference sequence). CDR3 DNA (partial): TGCAGTGCTCCCACAGGGAACACTGAA. Amino acid sequence: CSAPTGNTE. The whole CDR3 is CSAPTGNTEAFF.

This clone was counted ten times or more. The CDR3 goes on 3 residues after the read ends, and that part is filled in from the germline J gene. The chain couples TRBV19 to TRBJ2-7; 9 bases are shared with TRBD1. CDR1 LNHDA and CDR2 SQIVND come from the germline V gene (reference sequence). With V trimmed by 7 bases and J by 6 bases, 16 bases remained unmatched. The CDR3 loop spans 16 amino acids. The CDR3 bases that were read are TGTGCCAGTACCCGGAAGGCGGGACAGGGAGAAGGCGAG. Translated: CASTRKAGQGEGE. The whole CDR3 sequence reads CASTRKAGQGEGEQYF.

This clone has ten or more counts. The CDR3 end falls 3 residues outside the read, so it is completed with the germline J gene. V and J are TRBV2 and TRBJ2-1; TRBD1 is a possible D gene (7 bases). CDR1 is SNHLY, CDR2 FYNNEI, per germline. This CDR3 spans 19 amino acids. Trimming took off 3 bases at V and 5 bases at J, with 26 bases between the two ends. The sequenced CDR3 bases are TGTGCCAGCAGTGACCTAGGGGCCCGGACAGGACTAAACGACAATGAG. It yields the protein CASSDLGARTGLNDNE. The CDR3 reads in full as CASSDLGARTGLNDNEQFF.

This clone was counted many times. Read data end 3 residues before the CDR3 end; the end is taken from the germline J gene. The chain couples TRBV5-1 to TRBJ1-1; D unclear. The germline V gene encodes CDR1 SGHRS and CDR2 YFSETQ. Trimming shortened V by 0 bases and J by 1 base, and 13 bases separated the two germline ends. This CDR3 comprises 16 residues. CDR3 amino acids: CASSLDGGLGNTEAFF. The part of the CDR3 DNA that was read is TGCGCCAGCAGCTTGGATGGAGGGCTGGGGAACACTGAA.

This clone appeared many times. The read terminates 3 residues before the CDR3 end, so the remaining end is supplied by the germline J gene. This sequence joins TRBV7-9 and TRBJ2-1; 14 bases are shared with TRBD2. The CDR3 contains 15 residues. Trimming removed 6 bases from V and 8 bases from J; junction bases left unmatched: 6. Germline CDR1 SEHNR, CDR2 FQNEAQ (reference sequence). The DNA read from the CDR3 is TGTGCCAGCAGTCCGCCGGGACTAGCGGGAGATGAG. Protein product: CASSPPGLAGDE. The full CDR3 is CASSPPGLAGDEQFF.

This clone was counted at least ten times. The CDR3 goes on 3 residues after the read ends, and that part is filled in from the germline J gene. The chain links TRBV11-2 to TRBJ1-2; maybe TRBD1 (6 bases). The CDR3 has 13 residues. Germline CDR1 is SGHAT and CDR2 is FQNNGV. V was trimmed by 3 bases and J by 6 bases, leaving 11 bases between them. This CDR3 reads CASSLRYRDGYTF. The sequenced part of the CDR3 DNA is TGTGCCAGCAGCTTGCGCTACAGGGATGGC. Complete variable domain (other parts from reference TRBV11-2 and TRBJ1-2): EAGVAQSPRYKIIEKRQSVAFWCNPISGHATLYWYQQILGQGPKLLIQFQNNGVVDDSQLPKDRFSAERLKGVDSTLKIQPAKLEDSAVYLCASSLRYRDGYTFGSGTRLTVV.